This entry lists 30 T cell receptor beta chains sequenced from one sample in a study of spatial heterogeneity in lung cancer. Each CDR3 protein is one row after TCRdb ran MiXCR on the 5' RACE reads. The sample records tens of thousands of distinct CDR3 sequences, less than 10% being singletons. This sample's time point: sample taken at primary tumor resection. TCRs were sequenced from unsorted whole RNA of tumor, nontumor lung or PBMC. Sequenced material: PBMCs, taken at surgery. All receptors derive from a female donor with early-stage non-small cell lung cancer.

This clonotype appeared a few times. The rearrangement links TRBV7-8 to TRBJ1-1; TRBD1 matches at 8 bases. The CDR3 consists of 14 residues. Trimming at V came to 4 bases and at J to 1 base, leaving 2 bases not matched to a gene. Germline-derived CDR1 and CDR2 are SGHVS and FQNEAQ. The CDR3 coding sequence is TGTGCCAGCAGCTGGGGACAGGCGAACACTGAAGCTTTCTTT. It is translated as CASSWGQANTEAFF. Full variable domain (remainder filled in from reference TRBV7-8 and TRBJ1-1): GAGVSQSPRYKVAKRGQDVALRCDPISGHVSLFWYQQALGQGPEFLTYFQNEAQLDKSGLPSDRFFAERPEGSVSTLKIQRTQQEDSAVYLCASSWGQANTEAFFGQGTRLTVV.

The genes are TRBV7-3 and TRBJ2-4; a possible D gene is TRBD2 (5 bases). V shed 4 bases and J shed 0 bases, with 19 bases lying between them. Germline V gene lookup returns CDR1 SGHTA and CDR2 FQGTGA. The CDR3 is 18 amino acids. For the CDR3, the DNA is TGTGCCAGCAGCTCGTACCTGGACTCCACAATAGCCAAAAACATTCAGTACTTC. Translation gives CASSSYLDSTIAKNIQYF.

This clonotype was picked up a small number of times. This chain uses TRBV27 with TRBJ1-4; 12 bases agree with TRBD1. J was trimmed by 8 bases and V by 2 bases; bases with no gene match: 18. The CDR3 runs to 20 residues. In germline, CDR1 is MNHEY, CDR2 SMNVEV (reference sequence). CDR3 sequence: CASSLKRRGTGGANPEKLFF. CDR3 coding DNA: TGTGCCAGCAGTTTAAAACGCCGCGGGACAGGGGGCGCGAATCCCGAAAAACTGTTTTTT.

This clonotype occurred a few times. CDR3 bases: TGCAGCGTTCCCGGGACAGGGGGCGCACGGGATACGCAGTATTTT. Translated: CSVPGTGGARDTQYF. The J gene is TRBJ2-3, the V gene TRBV29-1; 12 positions match TRBD1. The CDR3 consists of 15 residues. V dropped 5 bases and J dropped 6; count of bases not matched to a gene: 9. The germline gives CDR1 SQVTM, CDR2 ANQGSEA.

This chain links TRBV6-5 with TRBJ2-6; D gene uncertain. The CDR3 has 15 amino acids. Germline CDR1 reads MNHEY; CDR2 reads SVGAGI. The V and J ends lost 10 bases and 2 bases respectively, with 15 bases between them. The CDR3 DNA reads TGTGCCATTCGAAGTGGGGATACTGGGGCCAACGTCCTGACTTTC. This codes for CAIRSGDTGANVLTF.

V and J are TRBV10-3 and TRBJ2-5, with D maybe TRBD2 (6 bases). Trimming left V 6 bases short and J 5 bases short, with 10 bases between. The germline V gene has CDR1 ENHRY and CDR2 SYGVKD. There are 12 residues in the CDR3. This CDR3 reads CAIREGGETQYF. DNA for the CDR3: TGTGCCATCAGGGAGGGCGGGGAGACCCAGTACTTC.

This clonotype came up a few times. This rearrangement joins TRBV6-1 to TRBJ1-5; the match to TRBD1 covers 10 bases. Trimming at V came to 1 base and at J to 7 bases, leaving 7 bases not matched to a gene. This CDR3 comprises 16 residues. Germline V gene sequence: CDR1 MNHNS, CDR2 SASEGT. CDR3 in amino acids: CASSEVGTGVGQPQHF. The CDR3 DNA sequence: TGTGCCAGCAGTGAAGTCGGGACAGGGGTAGGACAGCCCCAGCATTTT.

This clonotype was detected only a few times. CDR3 sequence (DNA): TGCAGTGCTAGACCCGACAGGGGCGGCGAGCAGTACTTC. Amino acids: CSARPDRGGEQYF. The chain recombines TRBV20-1 with TRBJ2-7, with 8 positions matching TRBD1. Germline V lookup: CDR1 DFQATT, CDR2 SNEGSKA (reference sequence). The CDR3 covers 13 residues. Germline trimming cut 2 bases from V and 6 bases from J; bases unmatched to any gene: 6.

This clonotype was observed once. The genes are TRBV18 and TRBJ1-2; a possible D gene is TRBD1 (5 bases). Germline V gives CDR1 KGHSH, CDR2 LQKENI. This CDR3 is built from 13 residues. V lost 5 bases and J 4 bases, leaving 11 bases between the germline ends. CDR3 bases: TGTGCCAGCTCAGATCCAGGGAGCTATGGCTACACCTTC. It translates to CASSDPGSYGYTF.

V gene TRBV3-1 combines with J gene TRBJ2-3; no clear D. This CDR3 is 11 amino acids long. The germline V gene has CDR1 LGHDT and CDR2 YNNKEL (reference sequence). V dropped 6 bases and J dropped 6 bases, with 7 bases sitting between them. The CDR3 sequence: CASRKGDTQYF. The DNA for the CDR3 is TGTGCCAGCAGAAAGGGCGATACGCAGTATTTT.

Here the CDR3 reads CATVRTGYPQEQFF. The CDR3 DNA is TGTGCCACCGTGAGGACAGGTTACCCACAAGAGCAGTTCTTC. The chain combines TRBV24-1 with TRBJ2-1, with TRBD1 matching 7 bases. The CDR3 covers 14 residues. V lost 9 bases and J lost 10; bases outside the gene matches: 14. CDR1 KGHDR and CDR2 SFDVKD come from the germline V gene.

This chain links TRBV12-3 or TRBV12-4 with TRBJ2-1, with 11 bases matching TRBD2. The CDR3 has 14 amino acids. The CDR3 sequence is CTTSLAGVGNEQFF. The DNA for the CDR3 is TGTACCACCTCACTAGCGGGAGTAGGAAATGAGCAGTTCTTC.

This clonotype was detected a few times. V gene TRBV7-3 combines with J gene TRBJ1-1; D gene unclear. Germline V lookup: CDR1 SGHTA, CDR2 FQGTGA. The CDR3 runs to 14 residues. Trimming took 7 bases from V and 1 from J, leaving 13 bases between them. The CDR3 region is CASKISRQNTEAFF. The CDR3, as DNA: TGTGCCAGCAAAATAAGTCGACAGAACACTGAAGCTTTCTTT.

In its sample, this clonotype was seen a few times. At one of its ends the junction is not consistent with the germline gene, which may arise from a read error. The chain joins TRBV7-7 to TRBJ2-1, with 13 bases aligning to TRBD2. Germline V gives CDR1 SSHAT, CDR2 FNYEAQ (reference sequence). CDR3 length: 16 amino acids. The DNA for the CDR3 is TGTGCTAGCAGCCCTAGGACTAGCGGGGGTTACAATGAGCAGTTCTTC. Encoded protein: CASSPRTSGGYNEQFF.

The CDR3 region has the DNA TGTGCCAGCAGCCAGGGTTGGGGCCGAAACACAGATACGCAGTATTTT. Its translation: CASSQGWGRNTDTQYF. The gene calls are TRBV3-1 and TRBJ2-3; a possible D gene is TRBD1 (5 bases). The CDR3 covers 16 residues. Germline CDR1 LGHDT, CDR2 YNNKEL (reference sequence). Trimming shortened V by 3 bases and J by 2 bases, and 15 bases separated the two germline ends.

This clonotype was recorded a few times. The CDR3 loop is CASRIGTSGGEQFF. CDR3 nucleotides: TGTGCCAGCAGAATAGGGACTAGCGGCGGTGAGCAGTTCTTC. V and J are TRBV6-1 and TRBJ2-1; 11 bases align to TRBD2. This CDR3 region has 14 residues. J was trimmed by 9 bases and V by 6 bases; bases with no gene match: 7. Germline CDR1 is MNHNS and CDR2 is SASEGT.

The chain joins TRBV20-1 to TRBJ2-1; possibly TRBD2 for D (6 bases). This CDR3 has 16 residues. The V gene lost 3 bases and the J gene lost 0 bases, with 15 bases spanning the gap. The germline V gene has CDR1 DFQATT and CDR2 SNEGSKA (reference sequence). The CDR3 region is CSASKAGLSSYNEQFF. The CDR3 nucleotides read TGCAGTGCTAGTAAGGCGGGACTGAGCTCCTACAATGAGCAGTTCTTC.

Ten or more counts support this clonotype. The V and J genes are TRBV5-1 and TRBJ1-6; 7 bases align to TRBD1. J gave up 5 bases and V 4 bases, and 6 bases lay outside the gene matches. Looked up from germline, CDR1 is SGHRS and CDR2 is YFSETQ. CDR3 length: 15 amino acids. The CDR3 loop is CASSPGTENNSPLHF. In DNA, the CDR3 is TGCGCCAGCAGCCCGGGGACAGAAAATAATTCACCCCTCCACTTT.

This clonotype was seen a handful of times. The chain carries TRBV6-2 or TRBV6-3 and TRBJ2-1, with 11 bases identical to TRBD1. CDR3 size: 14 residues. The V gene end was trimmed by 6 bases and the J gene end by 4 bases; junction bases not matched to a gene: 2. Germline CDR1 and CDR2: MNHEY and SVGEGT. The CDR3 sequence: CASSRDRGYNEQFF. The CDR3 DNA reads TGTGCCAGCAGCCGGGACAGGGGGTACAATGAGCAGTTCTTC.

This clonotype has ten or more counts. This sequence joins TRBV25-1 and TRBJ2-1; D is undetermined. With 3 bases removed from V and 4 bases from J, the gap between germline ends came to 16 bases. Looked up from germline, CDR1 is MGHDK and CDR2 is SYGVNS. This CDR3 contains 16 residues. CDR3 nucleotide sequence: TGTGCCAGCAGTGAGGCCCTCCGGGTCAGGTACAATGAGCAGTTCTTC. Translating gives CASSEALRVRYNEQFF.

This clonotype showed up just a few times. The gene calls are TRBV3-1 and TRBJ1-1; D not resolved. The V gene's germline CDR1 is LGHDT and CDR2 YNNKEL (reference sequence). V was pared by 7 bases and J by 1 base, with 13 bases between. This CDR3 has 14 residues. The CDR3 reads CASTDGGKNTEAFF. Written as DNA, the CDR3 is TGTGCCAGCACCGACGGTGGGAAGAACACTGAAGCTTTCTTT.

Ten or more counts support this clonotype. The CDR3, as DNA: TGTGCCAGCAGCTTATCAGGTTATGAGCAGTTCTTC. Encoded protein: CASSLSGYEQFF. The chain employs TRBV11-1 and TRBJ2-1; D ambiguous. V was trimmed by 2 bases and J by 8 bases, leaving 7 bases between them. This CDR3 contains 12 residues. The germline V gene has CDR1 SGHAT and CDR2 FQDESV (reference sequence).

Many counts were recorded for this clonotype. The chain employs TRBV7-9 and TRBJ2-3, with D possibly matching TRBD1 (5 bases). Germline V CDR1 and CDR2: SEHNR, FQNEAQ (reference sequence). The length of the CDR3 is 13 residues. Between the trimmed V and J ends, which lost 5 bases and 6 bases, there was a span of 12 bases. CDR3 nucleotide sequence: TGTGCCAGCAGCCCGGACACACGGGATACGCAGTATTTT. This sequence encodes CASSPDTRDTQYF.

There are a few counts of this clonotype. This sequence joins TRBV10-3 and TRBJ2-7, with D perhaps matching TRBD1 (5 bases). V was pared by 6 bases and J by 2 bases, with 11 bases between. Germline-derived CDR1 and CDR2 are ENHRY and SYGVKD. The CDR3 totals 13 residues. Here the CDR3 reads CAISRDSTYEQYV. The CDR3 DNA sequence: TGTGCCATCAGCAGAGACAGCACCTACGAGCAGTACGTC.

This clonotype appeared many times. The chain is built from TRBV20-1 and TRBJ2-1; the match to TRBD2 covers 7 bases. Trimming at V came to 5 bases and at J to 3 bases, leaving 7 bases not matched to a gene. The CDR3 is 14 residues long. Germline V CDR1 and CDR2: DFQATT, SNEGSKA (reference sequence). For the CDR3, the DNA is TGCAGTGCTGAGAGCGGGAAGAACTACAATGAGCAGTTCTTC. Its protein is CSAESGKNYNEQFF.

This clonotype was observed at least ten times. The gene calls are TRBV29-1 and TRBJ2-7; 7 positions agree with TRBD2. The CDR3 runs to 13 residues. The junction had 8 bases not matched to a gene; V was cut back by 7 bases and J by 2 bases. Germline V gene sequence: CDR1 SQVTM, CDR2 ANQGSEA. The CDR3 loop is CSASGRATYEQYF. The DNA of the CDR3 is TGCAGCGCCTCGGGGAGGGCCACCTACGAGCAGTACTTC.

V is TRBV29-1 and J is TRBJ2-3, with a possible D match to TRBD1 (6 bases). V lost 7 bases and J 5 bases, leaving 13 bases between the germline ends. The CDR3 contains 12 residues. Germline loops: CDR1 SQVTM, CDR2 ANQGSEA. The CDR3 here is CSAGEGVDTQYF. Written as DNA, the CDR3 is TGCAGCGCTGGAGAGGGGGTAGATACGCAGTATTTT.

This clonotype was seen a handful of times. This chain uses TRBV28 with TRBJ1-2, with a possible D match to TRBD1 (6 bases). Per germline, CDR1 MDHEN and CDR2 SYDVKM. The V gene lost 1 base and the J gene lost 6 bases, with 12 bases spanning the gap. The CDR3 sequence is 14 residues long. The DNA of the CDR3 is TGTGCCAGCAGTTTATACGGACAGAGCGATGGCTACACCTTC. This encodes CASSLYGQSDGYTF.

This clonotype was seen at least ten times. The chain joins TRBV6-5 to TRBJ2-1; D remains unclear. Germline V gene data show CDR1 as MNHEY and CDR2 as SVGAGI. The CDR3 is made up of 13 amino acids. Trimming took 6 bases from V and 6 from J, leaving 12 bases between them. CDR3 sequence reads: CASRSLPINEQFF. Here the CDR3 DNA reads TGTGCCAGCAGGTCCTTACCCATCAATGAGCAGTTCTTC.

This clonotype appeared many times. The chain uses TRBV3-1 and TRBJ2-3; D remains unclear. This CDR3 spans 15 amino acids. V lost 0 bases and J lost 5, with 12 bases in between. Germline V gene data show CDR1 as LGHDT and CDR2 as YNNKEL (reference sequence). The CDR3 nucleotides read TGTGCCAGCAGCCAAGATGAGTGGGAAGGAGATACGCAGTATTTT. Protein sequence: CASSQDEWEGDTQYF.